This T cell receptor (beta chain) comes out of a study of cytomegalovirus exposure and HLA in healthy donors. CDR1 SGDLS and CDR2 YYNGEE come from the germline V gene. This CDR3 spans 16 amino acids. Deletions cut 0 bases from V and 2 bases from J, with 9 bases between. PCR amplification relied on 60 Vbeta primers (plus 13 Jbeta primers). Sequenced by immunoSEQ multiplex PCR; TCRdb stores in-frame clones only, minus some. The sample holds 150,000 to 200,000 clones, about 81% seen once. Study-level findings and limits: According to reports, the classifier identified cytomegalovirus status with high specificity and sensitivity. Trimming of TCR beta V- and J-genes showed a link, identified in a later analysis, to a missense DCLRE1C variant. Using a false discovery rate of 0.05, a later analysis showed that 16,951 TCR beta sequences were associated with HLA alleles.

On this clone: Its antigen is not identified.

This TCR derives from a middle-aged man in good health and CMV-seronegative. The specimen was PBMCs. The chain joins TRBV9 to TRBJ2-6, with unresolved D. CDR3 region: CASSVALSAGANVLTF. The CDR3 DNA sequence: TGTGCCAGCAGCGTAGCACTTTCTGCTGGGGCCAACGTCCTGACTTTC.